The 17 T cell receptor beta chains in this list originate from one sample, sequenced in a study of blood T cell repertoires in COVID-19. Measured with immunoSEQ multiplex PCR; TCRdb has only the in-frame clones, and not every one. The data hold around 260,000 clones, with approximately 87% observed a single time. The sample taken for sequencing was peripheral blood. These receptors were obtained from a woman aged 40 to 50 who had recovered from COVID-19.

Remarks on this clone: The sample holds other DNA sequences that translate to the same CDR3. The J gene is TRBJ2-1, the V gene TRBV10-3; no definite D call. Trimming left V 3 bases short and J 3 bases short, with 3 bases between. This CDR3 comprises 12 residues. Germline V gene data show CDR1 as ENHRY and CDR2 as SYGVKD. CDR3 loop: CAISDGYNEQFF. In DNA form, the CDR3 reads TGTGCCATCAGTGACGGCTACAATGAGCAGTTCTTC.

This chain uses TRBV9 with TRBJ2-2; TRBD1 agrees at 8 bases. CDR3 size: 17 residues. Germline values: CDR1 SGDLS, CDR2 YYNGEE. The V segment lost 0 bases and the J segment 4 bases; nucleotides outside the gene matches: 8. The CDR3 DNA is TGTGCCAGCAGCGTAGTAAGGGACAGGCGATCCACCGGGGAGCTGTTTTTT. It translates to CASSVVRDRRSTGELFF.

The J gene is TRBJ1-1, the V gene TRBV5-5, with TRBD1 matching 9 bases. CDR1 and CDR2 (germline): SGHKS, YYEKEE (reference sequence). Unmatched junction bases numbered 8, after V lost 8 bases and J lost 6 bases. The CDR3 runs to 13 residues. CDR3 residues: CASLGTGKAEAFF. CDR3 nucleotides: TGTGCCAGTCTCGGGACAGGGAAAGCTGAAGCTTTCTTT. The whole variable domain, remainder taken from reference TRBV5-5 and TRBJ1-1, is DAGVTQSPTHLIKTRGQQVTLRCSPISGHKSVSWYQQVLGQGPQFIFQYYEKEERGRGNFPDRFSARQFPNYSSELNVNALLLGDSALYLCASLGTGKAEAFFGQGTRLTVV.

This sequence joins TRBV7-9 and TRBJ2-4; D remains ambiguous. CDR3 length equals 15 residues. The V and J ends lost 0 bases and 0 bases respectively, with 6 bases between them. Germline CDR1 is SEHNR and CDR2 is FQNEAQ (reference sequence). The CDR3 loop reads CASSLASLAKNIQYF. The CDR3 coding sequence is TGTGCCAGCAGCTTAGCGAGCCTAGCCAAAAACATTCAGTACTTC.

This clone was seen a single time. The rearrangement uses TRBV5-1 and TRBJ2-3; 10 bases are a match to TRBD1. Germline V CDR1 and CDR2: SGHRS, YFSETQ. CDR3 length: 17 amino acids. The V and J ends lost 5 bases and 3 bases, in that order; junction bases with no gene match: 12. As DNA, the CDR3 is TGCGCCAGCAGTCGGCTTGACCGGGACAGGGGAACAGATACGCAGTATTTT. This codes for CASSRLDRDRGTDTQYF.

The gene calls are TRBV5-4 and TRBJ2-1, with 10 bases that match TRBD2. The germline gives CDR1 SGHNT, CDR2 YYREEE (reference sequence). This CDR3 is built from 14 residues. V was clipped by 1 base and J by 8 bases; unmatched bases: 3. The CDR3 nucleotides are TGTGCCAGCAGCTTGATGCTAGCGGGGGATGAGCAGTTCTTC. Translating gives CASSLMLAGDEQFF.

The rearrangement uses TRBV2 and TRBJ2-7, with TRBD1 matching 8 bases. Trimming took 6 bases from V and 7 from J; bases not matched to a gene: 8. Germline assignment: CDR1 SNHLY and CDR2 FYNNEI. The CDR3 contains 13 residues. The CDR3, as DNA: TGTGCCAGCAGAGAGGACAGGGTTGGGGAGCAGTACTTC. Translated: CASREDRVGEQYF. Complete variable domain (other parts from reference TRBV2 and TRBJ2-7): EPEVTQTPSHQVTQMGQEVILRCVPISNHLYFYWYRQILGQKVEFLVSFYNNEISEKSEIFDDQFSVERPDGSNFTLKIRSTKLEDSAMYFCASREDRVGEQYFGPGTRLTVT.

V and J are TRBV5-4 and TRBJ2-3; D gene ambiguous. The CDR3 is 14 residues long. Germline CDR1 and CDR2: SGHNT and YYREEE (reference sequence). Trimming took 0 bases from V and 2 from J, leaving 7 bases between them. The CDR3 sequence: CASSLDSYTDTQYF. The CDR3 region has the DNA TGTGCCAGCAGCTTGGACAGCTACACAGATACGCAGTATTTT. The variable domain in full, completed from reference TRBV5-4 and TRBJ2-3, reads ETGVTQSPTHLIKTRGQQVTLRCSSQSGHNTVSWYQQALGQGPQFIFQYYREEENGRGNFPPRFSGLQFPNYSSELNVNALELDDSALYLCASSLDSYTDTQYFGPGTRLTVL.

The chain combines TRBV2 with TRBJ2-7; TRBD1 might be the D (6 bases). This CDR3 region has 15 residues. V gave up 5 bases and J gave up 2 bases, with 16 bases separating them. CDR1 is SNHLY and CDR2 is FYNNEI in the germline V gene. CDR3 protein: CASSSPEQGTYEQYF. The CDR3 region has the DNA TGTGCCAGCAGTTCGCCGGAACAGGGAACCTACGAGCAGTACTTC.

The rearrangement uses TRBV11-2 and TRBJ1-1, with a tentative D call TRBD1 (5 bases). The CDR3 spans 14 residues. V was shortened by 5 bases and J by 3 bases, with 13 bases between the two germline ends. From germline, CDR1 is SGHAT and CDR2 FQNNGV. The CDR3 here is CASSPSRQHTEAFF. The CDR3 DNA reads TGTGCCAGCAGCCCCTCCAGACAGCACACTGAAGCTTTCTTT. Variable domain in full (rest from reference TRBV11-2 and TRBJ1-1): EAGVAQSPRYKIIEKRQSVAFWCNPISGHATLYWYQQILGQGPKLLIQFQNNGVVDDSQLPKDRFSAERLKGVDSTLKIQPAKLEDSAVYLCASSPSRQHTEAFFGQGTRLTVV.

The chain has TRBV24-1 and TRBJ2-6; 7 positions match TRBD1. The CDR3 length is 15 residues. V dropped 6 bases and J dropped 2; count of bases not matched to a gene: 3. Looked up from germline, CDR1 is KGHDR and CDR2 is SFDVKD. CDR3 DNA sequence: TGTGCCACCAGTCCCGGACAGGCTGGGGCCAACGTCCTGACTTTC. This gives the protein CATSPGQAGANVLTF.

The chain combines TRBV5-4 with TRBJ1-6, with 7 bases matching TRBD1. The CDR3 is 17 residues long. CDR1 and CDR2 from the germline V gene are SGHNT and YYREEE (reference sequence). V shed 2 bases and J 7 bases; nucleotides not matched to a gene: 12. CDR3 in DNA: TGTGCCAGCAGCTTCTGGACAGGTAGAGGCTCCAATTCACCCCTCCACTTT. Its protein is CASSFWTGRGSNSPLHF.

The chain links TRBV28 to TRBJ2-7; weak D call: TRBD2 (6 bases). Between the trimmed V and J ends, which lost 4 bases and 2 bases, there was a span of 12 bases. The germline V gene encodes CDR1 MDHEN and CDR2 SYDVKM. This CDR3 is 14 amino acids long. The CDR3 loop is CASSSGTFPYEQYF. CDR3 bases: TGTGCCAGCAGTTCCGGGACTTTTCCCTACGAGCAGTACTTC.

The chain employs TRBV5-4 and TRBJ2-1; 8 bases align to TRBD2. CDR3 length: 15 amino acids. Losses at the gene ends were 4 bases for V and 2 bases for J; bases not matched to a gene: 5. The germline V gene encodes CDR1 SGHNT and CDR2 YYREEE (reference sequence). Written as DNA, the CDR3 is TGTGCCAGCAGCGCCGTGGGACTAGCCTACAATGAGCAGTTCTTC. This codes for CASSAVGLAYNEQFF. The full variable domain, in which reference TRBV5-4 and TRBJ2-1 provide the parts outside the CDR3, is ETGVTQSPTHLIKTRGQQVTLRCSSQSGHNTVSWYQQALGQGPQFIFQYYREEENGRGNFPPRFSGLQFPNYSSELNVNALELDDSALYLCASSAVGLAYNEQFFGPGTRLTVL.

This clone turned up a few times. The chain is built from TRBV2 and TRBJ1-5, with a weak D call TRBD1 (6 bases). Germline V lookup: CDR1 SNHLY, CDR2 FYNNEI. Trimming pared 6 bases from V and 6 bases from J, leaving 18 bases between. The CDR3 consists of 15 residues. The CDR3 coding sequence is TGTGCCAGCAGCCTTTATTCAGGGGAGAGTCAGCCCCAGCATTTT. Protein product: CASSLYSGESQPQHF.

The sample holds a few counts of this clone. The V call is TRBV7-2, the J call TRBJ1-2, with D possibly TRBD1 on 5 matching bases. The CDR3 is 15 residues long. Germline V gives CDR1 SGHTA, CDR2 FQGNSA. Trimming pared 0 bases from V and 4 bases from J, leaving 12 bases between. CDR3 sequence: CASSLAGPGGYGYTF. CDR3 DNA sequence: TGTGCCAGCAGCTTAGCGGGGCCGGGTGGCTATGGCTACACCTTC.

The chain has TRBV15 and TRBJ1-2; TRBD1 matches 12 bases. V shed 5 bases, J shed 7 bases, and the junction held 5 bases outside the gene matches. CDR1 is LNHNV, CDR2 YYDKDF, per germline (reference sequence). The CDR3 is 14 residues long. Here the CDR3 DNA reads TGTGCCACCAGCCTCGGGACAGGGGGCTTTGGCTACACCTTC. This codes for CATSLGTGGFGYTF.